This TCR beta chain was recorded in a study of human T cells and chemical hapten exposure. The CDR3 length is 14 residues. CDR1 and CDR2 (germline): MDHEN, SYDVKM. V lost 6 bases and J 5 bases, leaving 11 bases between the germline ends. There are many counts of this clonotype. TCRdb reprocessed the RACE reads with MiXCR, giving one entry per CDR3 protein. The data show about 270,000 distinct CDR3 sequences, approximately 7.5% seen once. Documented time point: pre-sensitization, week 0. The sample's treatment: therapeutic diphenylcyclopropenone sensitization with weekly scalp DPC. V and J are TRBV28 and TRBJ1-6; possibly TRBD1 for D (5 bases). Material: whole blood, obtained in connection with sensitization to the hapten diphenylcyclopropenone (DPC). This sequence originates from a man aged 18 to 30 with alopecia areata. Some clones in this sample may be carry-over from other donors' samples. CDR3 sequence (DNA): TGTGCCAGCAGCTTGGGGGGAAATAATTCACCCCTCCACTTT. Its translation: CASSLGGNNSPLHF.